These 3 T cell receptor beta chains share one sample of origin, sequenced in a study of T cell responses to AZD1222 COVID-19 vaccine. Profiled with immunoSEQ multiplex PCR; TCRdb holds only in-frame clones, not every one. Altogether 80,000 to 130,000 clones are present, approximately 87% being singletons, with the ten largest covering 3% to 3.5%. Here the sequenced sample was peripheral blood, taken on day 0 of AZD1222 vaccination. Receptors were obtained from an adult in good health.

The V gene is TRBV15, the J gene TRBJ2-5; possibly TRBD1 for D (5 bases). Germline loops: CDR1 LNHNV, CDR2 YYDKDF (reference sequence). Trimming took off 3 bases at V and 5 bases at J, with 7 bases between the two ends. The CDR3 has 12 amino acids. The CDR3 coding sequence is TGTGCCACCAGCAGGGGGCTGGAGACCCAGTACTTC. Translating gives CATSRGLETQYF.

This clone was detected a few times. CDR3: CASRVFTGELFF. CDR3 DNA: TGTGCGAGCCGGGTTTTCACCGGGGAGCTGTTTTTT. The rearrangement joins TRBV28 to TRBJ2-2; D gene uncertain. The CDR3 is 12 residues long. Germline assignment: CDR1 MDHEN and CDR2 SYDVKM.

The chain uses TRBV9 and TRBJ2-2, with D unclear. The V gene's germline CDR1 is SGDLS and CDR2 YYNGEE. V was shortened by 4 bases and J by 4 bases, with 14 bases between the two germline ends. The CDR3 covers 15 residues. CDR3 in amino acids: CASSTGTLPTGELFF. The CDR3, as DNA: TGTGCCAGCAGCACCGGCACCCTTCCCACCGGGGAGCTGTTTTTT.